This T cell receptor beta chain was sequenced during a study of brain metastases from non-small cell lung cancer. The junction had 3 bases not matched to a gene; V was cut back by 0 bases and J by 2 bases. The CDR3 is 16 residues long. The germline gives CDR1 LNHDA, CDR2 SQIVND (reference sequence). TCRdb's table, derived via immunoSEQ multiplex PCR, lists solely in-frame clones and lacks some. The sample has 4,000 to 5,000 clones; about three quarters are singletons. Study-level findings and limits: Compared with primary tumors, brain metastases showed less T-cell infiltration. Metastases had sparse T cells but largely shared repertoires with primaries. Compared with their matched primary tumors, approximately 60% of brain metastases showed expanded T-cell clones.

Note on this clone: Its antigen remains unknown.

Sequencing used primary lung tumor tissue. This TCR came from a donor aged 40 or older with non-small cell lung cancer. This chain joins TRBV19 and TRBJ1-3; 8 positions match TRBD1. The chain's CDR3 is CASSIDRTGTGNTIYF. Written as DNA, the CDR3 is TGTGCCAGTAGTATAGACAGGACAGGGACTGGAAACACCATATATTTT.